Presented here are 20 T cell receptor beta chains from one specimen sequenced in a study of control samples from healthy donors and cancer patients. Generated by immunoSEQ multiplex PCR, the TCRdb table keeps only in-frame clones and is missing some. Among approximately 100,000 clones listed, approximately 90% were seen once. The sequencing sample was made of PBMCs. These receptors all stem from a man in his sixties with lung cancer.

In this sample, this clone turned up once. This CDR3 reads CASSLRRPGDEKLFF. In DNA form, the CDR3 reads TGCGCCAGCAGCCTCCGGCGGCCTGGGGATGAAAAACTGTTTTTT. This chain uses TRBV5-1 with TRBJ1-4; D remains unclear. Germline V gene lookup returns CDR1 SGHRS and CDR2 YFSETQ. The CDR3 is 15 amino acids. Trimming cost V 4 bases and J 6 bases, with 16 bases left between them.

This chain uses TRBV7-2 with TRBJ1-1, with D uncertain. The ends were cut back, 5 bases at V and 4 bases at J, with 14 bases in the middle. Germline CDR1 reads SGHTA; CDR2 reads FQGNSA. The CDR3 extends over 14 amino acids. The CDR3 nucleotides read TGTGCCAGCAGCCGCGAGCGGGCGGGCACTGAAGCTTTCTTT. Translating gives CASSRERAGTEAFF.

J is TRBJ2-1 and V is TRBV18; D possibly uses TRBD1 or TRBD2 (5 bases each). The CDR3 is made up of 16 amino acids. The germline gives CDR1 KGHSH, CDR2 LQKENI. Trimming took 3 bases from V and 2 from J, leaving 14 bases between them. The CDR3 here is CASSPPERGAYNEQFF. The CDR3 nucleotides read TGTGCCAGCTCACCTCCGGAAAGGGGAGCCTACAATGAGCAGTTCTTC.

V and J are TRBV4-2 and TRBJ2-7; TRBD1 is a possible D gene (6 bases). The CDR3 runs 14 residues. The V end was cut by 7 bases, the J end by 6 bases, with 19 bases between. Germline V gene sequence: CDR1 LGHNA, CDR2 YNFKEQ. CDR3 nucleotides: TGTGCCAGCAAACAGGGAAGCGCGTCCAGCGAGCAGTACTTC. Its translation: CASKQGSASSEQYF.

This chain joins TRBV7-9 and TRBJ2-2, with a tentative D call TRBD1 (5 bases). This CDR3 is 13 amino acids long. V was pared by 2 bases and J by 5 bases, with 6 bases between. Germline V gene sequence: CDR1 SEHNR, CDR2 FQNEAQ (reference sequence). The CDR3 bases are TGTGCCAGCAGCTTACAGGGTACCGGGGAGCTGTTTTTT. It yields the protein CASSLQGTGELFF.

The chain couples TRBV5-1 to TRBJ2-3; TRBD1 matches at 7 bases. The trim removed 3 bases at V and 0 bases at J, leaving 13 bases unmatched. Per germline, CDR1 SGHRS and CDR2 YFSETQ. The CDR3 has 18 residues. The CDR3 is CASSWGPGDRPSTDTQYF. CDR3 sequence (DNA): TGCGCCAGCAGCTGGGGCCCCGGGGACAGACCTAGCACAGATACGCAGTATTTT.

The CDR3 reads CASSVTVNTEAFF. CDR3 nucleotides: TGTGCCAGCAGCGTAACGGTGAACACTGAAGCTTTCTTT. This rearrangement joins TRBV9 to TRBJ1-1; no definite D call. CDR1 is SGDLS, CDR2 YYNGEE, per germline. This CDR3 is 13 amino acids long. V lost 1 base to trimming and J lost 0 bases, with 4 bases between them.

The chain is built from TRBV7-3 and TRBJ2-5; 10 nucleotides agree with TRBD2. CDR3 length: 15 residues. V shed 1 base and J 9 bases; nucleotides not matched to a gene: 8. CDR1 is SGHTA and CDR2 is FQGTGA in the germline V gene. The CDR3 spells CASSLRGSGGAAQYF. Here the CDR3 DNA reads TGTGCCAGCAGCTTAAGGGGAAGCGGGGGGGCGGCCCAGTACTTC. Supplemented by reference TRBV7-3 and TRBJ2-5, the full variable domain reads GAGVSQTPSNKVTEKGKYVELRCDPISGHTALYWYRQSLGQGPEFLIYFQGTGAADDSGLPNDRFFAVRPEGSVSTLKIQRTERGDSAVYLCASSLRGSGGAAQYFGPGTRLLVL.

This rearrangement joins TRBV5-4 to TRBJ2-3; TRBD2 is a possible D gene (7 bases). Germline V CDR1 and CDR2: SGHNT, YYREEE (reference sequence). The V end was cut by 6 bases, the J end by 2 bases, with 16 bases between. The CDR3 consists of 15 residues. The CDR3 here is CASTRGGGTTDTQYF. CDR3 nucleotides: TGTGCCAGCACGAGAGGGGGAGGGACCACAGATACGCAGTATTTT.

As DNA, the CDR3 is TGTGCCATCAGTAAGGACAGGGGGCATCAAGAGACCCAGTACTTC. Its protein product is CAISKDRGHQETQYF. This chain connects TRBV10-3 to TRBJ2-5, with 11 bases aligning to TRBD1. The CDR3 runs 15 residues. Trimming at V came to 5 bases and at J to 2 bases, leaving 4 bases not matched to a gene. CDR1 ENHRY and CDR2 SYGVKD come from the germline V gene.

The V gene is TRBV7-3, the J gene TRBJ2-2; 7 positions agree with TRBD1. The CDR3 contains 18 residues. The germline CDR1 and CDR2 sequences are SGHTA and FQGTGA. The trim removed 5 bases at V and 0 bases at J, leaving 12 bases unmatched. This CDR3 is CASSPRGTAYANTGELFF. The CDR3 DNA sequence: TGTGCCAGCAGCCCTAGAGGGACAGCCTACGCGAACACCGGGGAGCTGTTTTTT. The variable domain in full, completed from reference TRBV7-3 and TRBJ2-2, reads GAGVSQTPSNKVTEKGKYVELRCDPISGHTALYWYRQSLGQGPEFLIYFQGTGAADDSGLPNDRFFAVRPEGSVSTLKIQRTERGDSAVYLCASSPRGTAYANTGELFFGEGSRLTVL.

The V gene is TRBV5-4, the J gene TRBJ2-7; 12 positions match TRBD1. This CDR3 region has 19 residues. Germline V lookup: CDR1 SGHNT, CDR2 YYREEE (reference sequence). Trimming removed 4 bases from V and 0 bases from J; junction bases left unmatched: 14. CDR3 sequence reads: CASSGTRDRGQGSSYEQYV. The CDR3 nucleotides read TGTGCCAGCAGCGGGACCCGGGACAGGGGGCAGGGGAGCTCCTACGAGCAGTACGTC.

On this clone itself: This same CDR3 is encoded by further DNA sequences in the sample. The CDR3 DNA follows: TGTGCCAGCAGCCTATCGGGACACAACAATCAGCCCCAGCATTTT. As protein: CASSLSGHNNQPQHF. J is TRBJ1-5 and V is TRBV5-8, with a weak D call TRBD1 (6 bases). CDR3 length: 15 residues. The germline gives CDR1 SGHTS, CDR2 YDEGEE. The V gene lost 4 bases and the J gene lost 3 bases, with 14 bases spanning the gap.

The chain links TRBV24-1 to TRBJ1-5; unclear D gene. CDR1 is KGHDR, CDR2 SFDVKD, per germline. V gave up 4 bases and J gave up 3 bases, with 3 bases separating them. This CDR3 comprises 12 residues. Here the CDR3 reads CATSDDNQPQHF. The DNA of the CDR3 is TGTGCCACCAGTGACGACAATCAGCCCCAGCATTTT.

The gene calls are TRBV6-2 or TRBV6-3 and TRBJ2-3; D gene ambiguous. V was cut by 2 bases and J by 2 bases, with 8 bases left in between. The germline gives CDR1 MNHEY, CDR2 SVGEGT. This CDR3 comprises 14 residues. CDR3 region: CASSYRQATDTQYF. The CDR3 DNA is TGTGCCAGCAGTTACCGCCAGGCCACAGATACGCAGTATTTT.

The CDR3 sequence is CASRRTGSYEQYV. For the CDR3, the DNA is TGTGCCAGCAGGCGGACAGGGAGTTACGAGCAGTACGTC. V gene TRBV27 combines with J gene TRBJ2-7, with 8 bases matching TRBD1. The CDR3 covers 13 residues. The germline V gene encodes CDR1 MNHEY and CDR2 SMNVEV (reference sequence). J was trimmed by 4 bases and V by 6 bases; bases with no gene match: 5.

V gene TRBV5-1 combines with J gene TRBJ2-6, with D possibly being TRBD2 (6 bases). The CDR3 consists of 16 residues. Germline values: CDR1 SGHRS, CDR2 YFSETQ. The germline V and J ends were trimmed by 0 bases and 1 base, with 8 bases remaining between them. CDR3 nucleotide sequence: TGCGCCAGCAGCTTGGGAGGGACTTCTGGGGCCAACGTCCTGACTTTC. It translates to CASSLGGTSGANVLTF.

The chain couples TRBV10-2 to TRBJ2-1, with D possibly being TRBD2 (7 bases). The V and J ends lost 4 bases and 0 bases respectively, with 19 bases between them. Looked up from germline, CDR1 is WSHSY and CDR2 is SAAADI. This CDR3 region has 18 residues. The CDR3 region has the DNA TGCGCCAGCAGTGTAGTCCGGGTGGCGGGGGCCTCCTACAATGAGCAGTTCTTC. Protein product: CASSVVRVAGASYNEQFF.

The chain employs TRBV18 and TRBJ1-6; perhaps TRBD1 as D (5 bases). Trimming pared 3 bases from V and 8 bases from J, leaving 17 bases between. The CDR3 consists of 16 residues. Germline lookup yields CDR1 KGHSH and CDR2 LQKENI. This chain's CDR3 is CASSPLRQTGDSPLHF. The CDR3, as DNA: TGTGCCAGCTCACCCTTAAGACAGACGGGCGATTCACCCCTCCACTTT.

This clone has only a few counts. The CDR3 reads CASSLGTVSYGYTF. CDR3 DNA sequence: TGTGCCAGCAGCTTAGGGACAGTTAGCTATGGCTACACCTTC. The chain recombines TRBV7-8 with TRBJ1-2, with D possibly being TRBD1 (6 bases). In germline, CDR1 is SGHVS, CDR2 FQNEAQ. Trimming took off 1 base at V and 4 bases at J, with 10 bases between the two ends. This CDR3 is 14 amino acids long.